This TCR beta chain was captured by sequencing in a study of shared clonotypes between healthy human individuals. Study-wide findings and caveats: Blood was the sole source, and tissue repertoires probably differ.

Trimming removed 5 bases from V and 0 bases from J, with 10 bases in between. CDR3 size: 14 residues. The germline gives CDR1 SNHLY, CDR2 FYNNEI. Turning to this clone: Antigen unknown.

Sequenced by immunoSEQ multiplex PCR; TCRdb stores in-frame clones only, minus some. The sample shows millions of clones, around 94% of them seen only once. The V gene is TRBV2, the J gene TRBJ1-1; D ambiguous. Sequences were obtained from naive CD4+ T cells sorted from blood. Documented subset: CD45RA+ positively selected. This sequence originates from a man between 18 and 35 years old in good health. The CDR3 DNA follows: TGTGCCAGCAGTCCTCGCACCATGAACACTGAAGCTTTCTTT. Translated, it gives CASSPRTMNTEAFF.